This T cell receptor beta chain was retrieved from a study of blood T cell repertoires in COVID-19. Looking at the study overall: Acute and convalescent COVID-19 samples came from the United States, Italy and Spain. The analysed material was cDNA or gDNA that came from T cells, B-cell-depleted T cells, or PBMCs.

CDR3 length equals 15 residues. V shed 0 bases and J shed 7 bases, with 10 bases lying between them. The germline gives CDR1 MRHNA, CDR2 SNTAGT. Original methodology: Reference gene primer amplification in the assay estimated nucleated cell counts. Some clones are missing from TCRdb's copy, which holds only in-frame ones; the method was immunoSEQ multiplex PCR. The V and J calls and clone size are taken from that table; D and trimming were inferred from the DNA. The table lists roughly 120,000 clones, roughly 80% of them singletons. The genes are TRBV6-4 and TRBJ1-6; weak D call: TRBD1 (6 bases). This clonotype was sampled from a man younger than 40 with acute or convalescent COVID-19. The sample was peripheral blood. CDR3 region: CASSDSGRGNSPLHF. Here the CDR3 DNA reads TGTGCCAGCAGTGACTCCGGCAGGGGCAATTCACCCCTCCACTTT.